This T cell receptor beta chain is drawn from a study of neoadjuvant anti-PD-1 for oral cavity cancer. Clones were read by immunoSEQ multiplex PCR, and TCRdb kept only the in-frame ones, dropping some. The sample holds about 68,000 clones; roughly 85% are singletons and the top ten take roughly 3.4%. Sample time point: after neoadjuvant nivolumab, at surgical resection. With V trimmed by 3 bases and J by 6 bases, 7 bases remained unmatched. CDR1 is SGHTA and CDR2 is FQGNSA in the germline V gene. CDR3 length: 15 amino acids. The material was PBMCs, obtained after nivolumab (anti-PD-1) treatment. The sequence was obtained from a person between 40 and 80 years old with oral cavity squamous cell carcinoma. The V call is TRBV7-2, the J call TRBJ2-1; 8 bases line up with TRBD1. This chain's CDR3 is CASSFGQGGGNEQFF. CDR3 sequence (DNA): TGTGCCAGCAGCTTTGGACAGGGAGGCGGCAATGAGCAGTTCTTC.